Listed below are T cell receptor beta chains from one sample, sequenced in a study of cytomegalovirus exposure and HLA in healthy donors. Profiling relied on immunoSEQ multiplex PCR, and the TCRdb table lists in-frame clones only, not all of them. Among some 220,000 clones, roughly four fifths were seen once, and the ten largest hold about 0.58%. The material sequenced was PBMCs. Receptor source: a woman in her forties in good health and CMV-seronegative. Both conserved end residues are part of each CDR3. Fields, in order: V gene, clone size, CDR3 length, J gene, D gene, CDR3 DNA, CDR3 protein. The D gene is left open where the match is weak. Not every row has a clone size; where given, it reads once, few, many or a size class.

V gene: TRBV7-2; clone size: .; CDR3 length: 14; J gene: TRBJ2-5; D gene: .; CDR3 DNA: TGTGCCAGCAGCTGGAAGGGAGGTAGAGAGACCCAGTACTTC; CDR3 protein: CASSWKGGRETQYF
V gene: TRBV5-5; clone size: .; CDR3 length: 14; J gene: TRBJ1-5; D gene: .; CDR3 DNA: TGTGCCAGCAGCTTGGTGGTAGCTAATCAGCCCCAGCATTTT; CDR3 protein: CASSLVVANQPQHF
V gene: TRBV4-2; clone size: few; CDR3 length: 16; J gene: TRBJ1-4; D gene: TRBD1; CDR3 DNA: TGTGCCAGCAGCCAGACAGGGGGCTTAACTAATGAAAAACTGTTTTTT; CDR3 protein: CASSQTGGLTNEKLFF
V gene: TRBV28; clone size: .; CDR3 length: 17; J gene: TRBJ1-1; D gene: .; CDR3 DNA: TGTGCCAGCAGTTCCCCGCTTTTGACAGGTTCGAACACTGAAGCTTTCTTT; CDR3 protein: CASSSPLLTGSNTEAFF
V gene: TRBV19; clone size: .; CDR3 length: 16; J gene: TRBJ2-5; D gene: .; CDR3 DNA: TGTGCCAGTAGTATAAAGCCCGGGGGTTTACAAGAGACCCAGTACTTC; CDR3 protein: CASSIKPGGLQETQYF
V gene: TRBV5-1; clone size: .; CDR3 length: 17; J gene: TRBJ2-3; D gene: TRBD2; CDR3 DNA: TGCGCCAGCAGCTTGGCCCCGGGGGGGCGGATAACAGATACGCAGTATTTT; CDR3 protein: CASSLAPGGRITDTQYF
V gene: TRBV7-9; clone size: .; CDR3 length: 14; J gene: TRBJ2-5; D gene: .; CDR3 DNA: TGTTCCAGCAGCTTAGGGCTAGGCCAAGAGACCCAGTACTTC; CDR3 protein: CSSSLGLGQETQYF
V gene: TRBV20-1; clone size: once; CDR3 length: 11; J gene: TRBJ2-1; D gene: TRBD1; CDR3 DNA: TGCAGTGCCCCATCCGGGACAGGGCTGTTCTTC; CDR3 protein: CSAPSGTGLFF
V gene: TRBV27; clone size: .; CDR3 length: 13; J gene: TRBJ1-2; D gene: .; CDR3 DNA: TGTGCCAGCAGTTTGTCTGAAGCCTATGGCTACACCTTC; CDR3 protein: CASSLSEAYGYTF
V gene: TRBV12-5; clone size: once; CDR3 length: 19; J gene: TRBJ1-2; D gene: TRBD1; CDR3 DNA: TGTGCTAACGGGCATCCCCCCGTACTGGGACAGGGGCATATGGATGGCTACACCTTC; CDR3 protein: CANGHPPVLGQGHMDGYTF
V gene: TRBV7-6; clone size: .; CDR3 length: 15; J gene: TRBJ1-6; D gene: TRBD1; CDR3 DNA: TGTGCCAGCAGCCTCGAGGGACAGGGGGGATCACCCCTCCACTTT; CDR3 protein: CASSLEGQGGSPLHF
V gene: TRBV5-8; clone size: few; CDR3 length: 17; J gene: TRBJ1-2; D gene: TRBD1; CDR3 DNA: TGTGCCAGCAGCTTTTCTGTTGGGACAGGGGCTGGGTATGGCTACACCTTC; CDR3 protein: CASSFSVGTGAGYGYTF
V gene: TRBV6-1; clone size: .; CDR3 length: 14; J gene: TRBJ2-7; D gene: TRBD2; CDR3 DNA: TGTGCCAGCGTTAGGACTAGCGGGGGGTACGAGCAGTACTTC; CDR3 protein: CASVRTSGGYEQYF
V gene: TRBV18; clone size: .; CDR3 length: 19; J gene: TRBJ2-1; D gene: TRBD2; CDR3 DNA: TGTGCCAGCTCCCAAACCGGGACTAGCCGGACCTCCTTCTACAATGAGCAGTTCTTC; CDR3 protein: CASSQTGTSRTSFYNEQFF
V gene: TRBV4-3; clone size: .; CDR3 length: 15; J gene: TRBJ1-1; D gene: .; CDR3 DNA: TGCGCCAGCAGCCAAGAAATGGGGCGAAGCACTGAAGCTTTCTTT; CDR3 protein: CASSQEMGRSTEAFF
V gene: TRBV29-1; clone size: .; CDR3 length: 13; J gene: TRBJ1-2; D gene: .; CDR3 DNA: TGCAGCGCGACCTCGGGATCTCTCTATGGCTACACCTTC; CDR3 protein: CSATSGSLYGYTF
V gene: TRBV7-2; clone size: .; CDR3 length: 14; J gene: TRBJ2-1; D gene: .; CDR3 DNA: TGTGCCAGCAGCTCCTCGAGCTCCTACAATGAGCAGTTCTTC; CDR3 protein: CASSSSSSYNEQFF
V gene: TRBV11-2; clone size: .; CDR3 length: 16; J gene: TRBJ2-3; D gene: TRBD2; CDR3 DNA: TGTGCCAGCAGCTTAGGTAGCGGGGGGGCTACAGATACGCAGTATTTT; CDR3 protein: CASSLGSGGATDTQYF
V gene: TRBV5-1; clone size: .; CDR3 length: 15; J gene: TRBJ1-4; D gene: .; CDR3 DNA: TGCGCCAGCAGTCCCGTGGCCATAGGCGGCGAAAAACTGTTTTTT; CDR3 protein: CASSPVAIGGEKLFF
V gene: TRBV7-6; clone size: .; CDR3 length: 15; J gene: TRBJ2-1; D gene: TRBD2; CDR3 DNA: TGTGCCAGCAGCTCTAAGCGGGGGGTCCACAATGAGCAGTTCTTC; CDR3 protein: CASSSKRGVHNEQFF
V gene: TRBV25-1; clone size: .; CDR3 length: 15; J gene: TRBJ1-2; D gene: .; CDR3 DNA: TGTGCCAGCAGTGAATTGGGAGGGGAGGACTATGGCTACACCTTC; CDR3 protein: CASSELGGEDYGYTF
V gene: TRBV7-6; clone size: .; CDR3 length: 11; J gene: TRBJ2-5; D gene: .; CDR3 DNA: TGTGCCAGCAGCTTAGCGGGGGGCCAGTACTTC; CDR3 protein: CASSLAGGQYF
V gene: TRBV7-3; clone size: .; CDR3 length: 14; J gene: TRBJ1-1; D gene: .; CDR3 DNA: TGTGCCAGCAGCTTAAGCCCCCGGACAGAAGAAGCTTTCTTT; CDR3 protein: CASSLSPRTEEAFF
V gene: TRBV7-9; clone size: .; CDR3 length: 15; J gene: TRBJ1-1; D gene: .; CDR3 DNA: TGTGCCAGCAGCACCGGGAATACCATGAACACTGAAGCTTTCTTT; CDR3 protein: CASSTGNTMNTEAFF
V gene: TRBV28; clone size: once; CDR3 length: 15; J gene: TRBJ2-3; D gene: TRBD2; CDR3 DNA: TGTGCCAGCATCGATTCTAGCGGGGGGACAGATACGCAGTATTTT; CDR3 protein: CASIDSSGGTDTQYF
V gene: TRBV5-1; clone size: once; CDR3 length: 14; J gene: TRBJ2-7; D gene: .; CDR3 DNA: TGCGCCAGCAGTGGGGGGGGGCCAGGTTACGAGCAGTACTTC; CDR3 protein: CASSGGGPGYEQYF
V gene: TRBV5-8; clone size: .; CDR3 length: 18; J gene: TRBJ2-1; D gene: TRBD2; CDR3 DNA: TGTGCCAGCACCGTAGGGTGGGCTAGCGGGGGGGGCTACAATGAGCAGTTCTTC; CDR3 protein: CASTVGWASGGGYNEQFF
V gene: TRBV27; clone size: .; CDR3 length: 17; J gene: TRBJ1-6; D gene: .; CDR3 DNA: TGTGCCAGCAGTTTATTTGGGCCAAGCTCCTATAATTCACCCCTCCACTTT; CDR3 protein: CASSLFGPSSYNSPLHF
V gene: TRBV28; clone size: .; CDR3 length: 13; J gene: TRBJ1-1; D gene: .; CDR3 DNA: TGTGCCAGCATACCCCCGGCCGGGACAGAAGCTTTCTTT; CDR3 protein: CASIPPAGTEAFF
V gene: TRBV7-3; clone size: .; CDR3 length: 17; J gene: TRBJ2-2; D gene: .; CDR3 DNA: TGTGCCAGCAGGCTAGCCCCTGGGCGAAGTGATAGCGGGGAGCTGTTTTTT; CDR3 protein: CASRLAPGRSDSGELFF
V gene: TRBV15; clone size: few; CDR3 length: 11; J gene: TRBJ2-5; D gene: .; CDR3 DNA: TGTGCCACCAGCAGTTCCGGGACCCAGTACTTC; CDR3 protein: CATSSSGTQYF
V gene: TRBV28; clone size: .; CDR3 length: 16; J gene: TRBJ1-5; D gene: TRBD1; CDR3 DNA: TGTGCCAGCAGTTTTGGGGGCACAGGGGGCGCCCAGCCCCAGCATTTT; CDR3 protein: CASSFGGTGGAQPQHF
V gene: TRBV6-1; clone size: .; CDR3 length: 13; J gene: TRBJ2-1; D gene: .; CDR3 DNA: TGTGCCAGCAGGGAACTAGTAGCCAATGAGCAGTTCTTC; CDR3 protein: CASRELVANEQFF
V gene: TRBV29-1; clone size: .; CDR3 length: 11; J gene: TRBJ1-2; D gene: TRBD1; CDR3 DNA: TGCAGCGTGGGGACAGGAGGAGGCTACACCTTC; CDR3 protein: CSVGTGGGYTF
V gene: TRBV5-6; clone size: .; CDR3 length: 12; J gene: TRBJ2-7; D gene: .; CDR3 DNA: TGTGCCAGTTCCCGGACCGGGAGCGAGCAGTACTTC; CDR3 protein: CASSRTGSEQYF
V gene: TRBV11-2; clone size: .; CDR3 length: 17; J gene: TRBJ2-3; D gene: .; CDR3 DNA: TGTGCCAGCAGCTTAGCAGGGTTCAGGGTAGGGACAGATACGCAGTATTTT; CDR3 protein: CASSLAGFRVGTDTQYF
V gene: TRBV2; clone size: .; CDR3 length: 13; J gene: TRBJ1-2; D gene: .; CDR3 DNA: TGTGCCAGCAGTGATTTTTTTCCGGGACTTTGTTCCTTC; CDR3 protein: CASSDFFPGLCSF
V gene: TRBV11-3; clone size: .; CDR3 length: 13; J gene: TRBJ2-5; D gene: .; CDR3 DNA: TGTGCCAGCAAACAGGTGAACAAAGAGACCCAGTACTTC; CDR3 protein: CASKQVNKETQYF
V gene: TRBV29-1; clone size: .; CDR3 length: 14; J gene: TRBJ1-4; D gene: .; CDR3 DNA: TGCAGCGTTGAAGACGGAGGCTTTAATGAAAAACTGTTTTTT; CDR3 protein: CSVEDGGFNEKLFF
V gene: TRBV30; clone size: .; CDR3 length: 15; J gene: TRBJ1-3; D gene: .; CDR3 DNA: TGTGCCTGGAGTGTTGGGAGCTCTGGTGGAAACACCATATATTTT; CDR3 protein: CAWSVGSSGGNTIYF